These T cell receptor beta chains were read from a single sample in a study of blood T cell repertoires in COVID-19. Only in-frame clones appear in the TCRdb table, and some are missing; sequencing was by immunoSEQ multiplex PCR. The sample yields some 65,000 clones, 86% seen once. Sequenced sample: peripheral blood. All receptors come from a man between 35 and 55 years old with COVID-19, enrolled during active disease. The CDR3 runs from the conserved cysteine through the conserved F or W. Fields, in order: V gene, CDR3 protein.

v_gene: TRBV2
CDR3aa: CASRWDSYEQYF

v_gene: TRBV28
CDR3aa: CAGREGGGTGELFF

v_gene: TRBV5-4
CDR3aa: CASLSWSEAEAFF

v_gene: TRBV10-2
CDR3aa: CASKKWDREGTGELFF

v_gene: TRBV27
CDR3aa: CASSPRPQGETQYF

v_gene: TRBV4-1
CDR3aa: CASSQEALAGGIQETQYF

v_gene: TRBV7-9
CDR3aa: CASSTTGGTDEQYF

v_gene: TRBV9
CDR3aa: CASSGRGATYNEQFF

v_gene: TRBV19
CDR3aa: CASRGPGYSGAGETQYF

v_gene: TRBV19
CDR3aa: CATRDGSYEQYF

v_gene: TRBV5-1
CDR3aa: CASSPPTGGYEQYF

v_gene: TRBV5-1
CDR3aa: CASSPRGSYNEQFF

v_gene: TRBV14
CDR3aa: CASSQEHQFINNEQFF

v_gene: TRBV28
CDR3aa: CASSEGQRTYGYTF

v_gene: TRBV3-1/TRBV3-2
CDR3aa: CASSQARVVDTIYF

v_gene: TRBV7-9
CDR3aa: CASSLGREYNSPLHF

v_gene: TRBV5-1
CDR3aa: CASSMTGVNTEAFF

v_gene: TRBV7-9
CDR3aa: CASSLSGNEQFF

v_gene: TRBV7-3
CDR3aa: CASSRTRGQPQHF

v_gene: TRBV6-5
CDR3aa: CASRRDKNTGELFF

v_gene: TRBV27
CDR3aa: CASSPQGLGNQPQHF

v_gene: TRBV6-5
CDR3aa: CATGTAITTEAFF

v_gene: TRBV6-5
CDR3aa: CASSYSWGQNYGYTF

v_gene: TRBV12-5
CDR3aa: CAGAGTADYTDTQYF

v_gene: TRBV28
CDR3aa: CASSQDARRGYTF

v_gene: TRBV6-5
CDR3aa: CASVSGGNTGELFF

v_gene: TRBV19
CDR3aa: CASSMPGGFYEQYF

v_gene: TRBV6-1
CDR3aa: CASSDSAYEQYF

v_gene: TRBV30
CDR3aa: CAWSSSGAPDTQYF

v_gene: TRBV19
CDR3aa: CASGQDVGSPLHF

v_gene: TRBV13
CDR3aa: CASSPGASGGVYNEQFF

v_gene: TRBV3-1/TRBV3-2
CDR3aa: CASSQGSGLNTEAFF

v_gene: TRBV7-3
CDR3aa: CASSLTGGAGGQGDTQYF

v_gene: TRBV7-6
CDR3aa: CASSLVGGLGDTQYF

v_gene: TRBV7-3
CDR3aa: CASSLMREETQYF

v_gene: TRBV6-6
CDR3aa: CASSLEGFSPLHF

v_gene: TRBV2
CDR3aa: CASRETGTNYGYTF

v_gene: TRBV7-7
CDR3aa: CASSSRQGADTQYF

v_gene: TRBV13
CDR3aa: CASSLGLARTGKEAFF

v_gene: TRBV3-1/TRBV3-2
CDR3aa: CASSQSRLAGEETQYF

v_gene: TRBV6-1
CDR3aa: CASSEFTAGNTIYF

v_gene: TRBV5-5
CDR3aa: CASSLADQETQYF

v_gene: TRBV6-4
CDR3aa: CASSSGTGYRAFF